These 13 T cell receptor beta chains were all obtained from the same sample, sequenced in a study of T cells and Merkel cell carcinoma outcomes. Clones were read by immunoSEQ multiplex PCR, and TCRdb kept only the in-frame ones, dropping some. The sample carries about 15,000 clones, around nine tenths recorded once. The source material was tumor tissue from Merkel cell carcinoma. Every receptor here comes from a human donor with Merkel cell carcinoma.

This chain links TRBV5-1 with TRBJ2-7; a possible D gene is TRBD2 (6 bases). This CDR3 has 13 amino acids. Germline V gene data show CDR1 as SGHRS and CDR2 as YFSETQ. The V gene lost 3 bases and the J gene lost 3 bases, with 10 bases spanning the gap. The CDR3 nucleotides read TGCGCCAGCAGCTGGGACTCATACTACGAGCAGTACTTC. Its protein is CASSWDSYYEQYF.

This clone has a single count. J is TRBJ1-1 and V is TRBV7-9; 9 nucleotides agree with TRBD1. The ends lost 4 bases at V and 3 bases at J; junction bases unmatched: 9. The CDR3 has 16 residues. The germline CDR1 and CDR2 sequences are SEHNR and FQNEAQ (reference sequence). The CDR3 sequence is CASSSNGTGRDTEAFF. The CDR3 DNA is TGTGCCAGCAGCTCAAACGGGACAGGGAGAGACACTGAAGCTTTCTTT. The complete variable domain, with remaining parts taken from reference TRBV7-9 and TRBJ1-1, reads DTGVSQNPRHKITKRGQNVTFRCDPISEHNRLYWYRQTLGQGPEFLTYFQNEAQLEKSRLLSDRFSAERPKGSFSTLEIQRTEQGDSAMYLCASSSNGTGRDTEAFFGQGTRLTVV.

The chain recombines TRBV10-2 with TRBJ1-6; 8 positions match TRBD1. The V gene end was trimmed by 5 bases and the J gene end by 0 bases; junction bases not matched to a gene: 9. The CDR3 sequence is 18 residues long. Germline V gives CDR1 WSHSY, CDR2 SAAADI. This CDR3 is CASSSGGVRDSYNSPLHF. CDR3 nucleotide sequence: TGCGCCAGCAGTTCAGGGGGCGTTCGGGACTCCTATAATTCACCCCTCCACTTT.

The chain has TRBV12-5 and TRBJ2-3; D not certain. The CDR3 is made up of 15 amino acids. V was trimmed by 0 bases and J by 0 bases, leaving 7 bases between them. From germline, CDR1 is LGHNT and CDR2 FRNRAP. For the CDR3, the DNA is TGTGCTAGTGGTTTGGTTCGTTCTAGCACAGATACGCAGTATTTT. It is translated as CASGLVRSSTDTQYF.

The chain joins TRBV2 to TRBJ2-1; D is unclear. The CDR3 loop spans 12 amino acids. The germline V and J ends were trimmed by 2 bases and 8 bases, with 7 bases remaining between them. Germline V gives CDR1 SNHLY, CDR2 FYNNEI. The DNA of the CDR3 is TGTGCCAGCAGTGAAAGTAGTTATGAGCAGTTCTTC. Amino acid sequence: CASSESSYEQFF.

This chain joins TRBV9 and TRBJ2-3, with 11 bases matching TRBD2. V shed 2 bases, J shed 1 base, and the junction held 6 bases outside the gene matches. The CDR3 sequence is 17 residues long. Germline V CDR1 and CDR2: SGDLS, YYNGEE. CDR3 sequence reads: CASSVSTSGDRTDTQYF. CDR3 nucleotides: TGTGCCAGCAGCGTTTCGACTAGCGGGGATCGCACAGATACGCAGTATTTT.

The chain couples TRBV19 to TRBJ1-4; possible D gene TRBD1, 5 bases. The V end was cut by 5 bases, the J end by 6 bases, with 13 bases between. The CDR3 extends over 14 amino acids. In germline, CDR1 is LNHDA, CDR2 SQIVND (reference sequence). DNA of the CDR3: TGTGCCAGTAGTCCCCAACAGGCCGATGAAAAACTGTTTTTT. Protein sequence: CASSPQQADEKLFF.

The rearrangement links TRBV7-8 to TRBJ2-7, with unresolved D. The CDR3 sequence is 11 residues long. Trimming left V 5 bases short and J 10 bases short, with 12 bases between. CDR1 and CDR2 from the germline V gene are SGHVS and FQNEAQ. The CDR3 region is CASSTQRIQYF. In nucleotides, the CDR3 is TGTGCCAGCAGCACACAGAGAATCCAGTACTTC. The entire variable domain, with the rest obtained from reference TRBV7-8 and TRBJ2-7, is as follows: GAGVSQSPRYKVAKRGQDVALRCDPISGHVSLFWYQQALGQGPEFLTYFQNEAQLDKSGLPSDRFFAERPEGSVSTLKIQRTQQEDSAVYLCASSTQRIQYFGPGTRLTVT.

This sequence joins TRBV4-3 and TRBJ1-2; 12 bases agree with TRBD1. Germline-derived CDR1 and CDR2 are LGHNA and YSLEER. The junction had 15 bases not matched to a gene; V was cut back by 4 bases and J by 6 bases. This CDR3 has 18 amino acids. For the CDR3, the DNA is TGCGCCAGCAGCCGTAGAGTGGGTCCGGGACAGGGGGCGAATGGCTACACCTTC. Amino acids: CASSRRVGPGQGANGYTF.

V gene TRBV13 combines with J gene TRBJ2-7; D unclear. Per germline, CDR1 PRHDT and CDR2 FYEKMQ (reference sequence). V gave up 1 base and J gave up 6 bases, with 16 bases separating them. The CDR3 sequence is 15 residues long. The CDR3 protein is CASSLVFSPKGEQYF. The DNA for the CDR3 is TGTGCCAGCAGCTTAGTTTTTTCCCCGAAGGGCGAGCAGTACTTC.

The CDR3 DNA reads as TGCAGCGTTGCTGACAGGCTTAACTATGGCTACACCTTC. It yields the protein CSVADRLNYGYTF. The chain couples TRBV29-1 to TRBJ1-2; possible D gene TRBD1, 6 bases. The CDR3 runs to 13 residues. The V end was cut by 4 bases, the J end by 1 base, with 10 bases between. Looked up from germline, CDR1 is SQVTM and CDR2 is ANQGSEA.

J is TRBJ1-1 and V is TRBV5-1; D not certain. The germline CDR1 and CDR2 sequences are SGHRS and YFSETQ. V lost 5 bases and J lost 0, with 8 bases in between. CDR3 length: 13 amino acids. Here the CDR3 DNA reads TGCGCCAGCAGGATGGACGTGAACACTGAAGCTTTCTTT. It codes for CASRMDVNTEAFF.

This clone occurred once. This chain joins TRBV5-1 and TRBJ2-1, with 8 bases that match TRBD2. The CDR3 has 15 amino acids. The V segment lost 1 base and the J segment 9 bases; nucleotides outside the gene matches: 9. Germline CDR1 is SGHRS and CDR2 is YFSETQ. The CDR3 nucleotides are TGCGCCAGCAGCTTGTCGGGGGGGGGATTGAGTGAGCAGTTCTTC. Amino acids: CASSLSGGGLSEQFF.